Following are 32 T cell receptor beta chains from one sample sequenced in a study of Graves' ophthalmopathy and Graves' hyperthyroidism. Researchers took RNA transcripts and amplified TCR beta CDR3 regions from them. In the first round, RT-PCR was carried out with HTBI primers, and a multiplex PCR formed the second round. From the multiplex PCR reads, TCRdb called clonotypes with MiXCR, one entry per CDR3 protein. Of 400,000 to 450,000 distinct CDR3 sequences detected, 20% to 25% appear once; the ten largest clones hold more than 2.5%. Material for sequencing was peripheral blood. Every receptor here comes from a woman younger than 35 with stable Graves' hyperthyroidism.

Many counts were recorded for this clonotype. The chain has TRBV2 and TRBJ2-5, with no clear D. Trimming took 7 bases from V and 2 from J, leaving 8 bases between them. Germline loops: CDR1 SNHLY, CDR2 FYNNEI. CDR3 size: 12 residues. The CDR3 nucleotides are TGTGCCAGCAACCTGGAACAAGAGACCCAGTACTTC. Translation: CASNLEQETQYF.

Here the CDR3 DNA reads TGCGCCAGCAGCCAACAGGGAAGGGGGACTGAAGCTTTCTTT. The encoded protein is CASSQQGRGTEAFF. The V gene is TRBV4-1, the J gene TRBJ1-1; tentatively, D is TRBD1 (6 bases). The germline gives CDR1 MGHRA, CDR2 YSYEKL. This CDR3 comprises 14 residues. V dropped 2 bases and J dropped 5 bases, with 12 bases sitting between them.

This clonotype was detected many times. The gene calls are TRBV12-3 or TRBV12-4 and TRBJ1-2; a possible D gene is TRBD1 (6 bases). The germline V and J ends were trimmed by 2 bases and 5 bases, with 12 bases remaining between them. The CDR3 covers 14 residues. The CDR3 region is CASSLRQGYYGYTF. CDR3 in DNA: TGTGCCAGCAGTTTAAGGCAGGGGTATTATGGCTACACCTTC.

The V and J genes are TRBV28 and TRBJ2-7; TRBD2 aligns across 12 bases. Unmatched junction bases numbered 4, after V lost 4 bases and J lost 12 bases. The CDR3 is 12 residues long. Germline V gene lookup returns CDR1 MDHEN and CDR2 SYDVKM. The DNA of the CDR3 is TGTGCCAGCAGTTCAACTAGCGGGAGGTGGTACTTC. This sequence encodes CASSSTSGRWYF.

This clonotype was found a few times. The gene calls are TRBV5-1 and TRBJ2-5; tentatively, D is TRBD1 (6 bases). The CDR3 length is 14 residues. The V and J ends lost 2 bases and 1 base respectively, with 9 bases between them. CDR1 is SGHRS, CDR2 YFSETQ, per germline. CDR3 sequence reads: CASSFGQFQETQYF. CDR3 nucleotide sequence: TGCGCCAGCAGCTTTGGACAGTTCCAAGAGACCCAGTACTTC. Together with reference TRBV5-1 and TRBJ2-5, the CDR3 gives the full variable domain: KAGVTQTPRYLIKTRGQQVTLSCSPISGHRSVSWYQQTPGQGLQFLFEYFSETQRNKGNFPGRFSGRQFSNSRSEMNVSTLELGDSALYLCASSFGQFQETQYFGPGTRLLVL.

V usage is TRBV12-3 or TRBV12-4 and J usage is TRBJ1-2; 12 nucleotides align to TRBD1. V lost 6 bases and J lost 3; bases outside the gene matches: 5. The CDR3 is 15 amino acids. The chain's CDR3 is CASRSRDRGHYGYTF. In nucleotides, the CDR3 is TGTGCCAGCAGGTCCCGGGACAGGGGGCACTATGGCTACACCTTC.

This chain joins TRBV19 and TRBJ1-1, with no clear D. Trimming took 5 bases from V and 3 from J, leaving 10 bases between them. Germline CDR1 reads LNHDA; CDR2 reads SQIVND (reference sequence). This CDR3 is 13 amino acids long. Written as DNA, the CDR3 is TGTGCCAGTAGTCGATCAAGGGACACTGAAGCTTTCTTT. Protein: CASSRSRDTEAFF.

The rearrangement joins TRBV12-3 or TRBV12-4 to TRBJ2-5; D is ambiguous. This CDR3 is built from 12 residues. Trimming pared 11 bases from V and 5 bases from J, leaving 15 bases between. This CDR3 reads CAGTDVFETQYF. CDR3 in DNA: TGTGCCGGCACCGATGTCTTTGAGACCCAGTACTTC.

This clonotype was found many times. V is TRBV20-1 and J is TRBJ1-6; D ambiguous. Germline V gene sequence: CDR1 DFQATT, CDR2 SNEGSKA (reference sequence). CDR3 length: 10 amino acids. Trimming shortened V by 4 bases and J by 12 bases, and 7 bases separated the two germline ends. This CDR3 is CSAKVGPLHF. The CDR3 DNA sequence: TGCAGTGCTAAAGTGGGACCCCTCCACTTT.

The chain uses TRBV6-5 and TRBJ2-5; 7 bases match TRBD2. From germline, CDR1 is MNHEY and CDR2 SVGAGI. Unmatched junction bases numbered 4, after V lost 7 bases and J lost 5 bases. The CDR3 covers 12 residues. In DNA, the CDR3 is TGTGCCAGCATGGGAGGGTTTGAGACCCAGTACTTC. This encodes CASMGGFETQYF.

The chain links TRBV11-2 to TRBJ2-5; 11 nucleotides agree with TRBD2. Per the germline V gene, CDR1 is SGHAT and CDR2 is FQNNGV. This CDR3 region has 17 residues. V lost 1 base, J lost 5 bases, and 9 bases stayed unmatched. CDR3 in DNA: TGTGCCAGCAGCTTAGTTAGCGGGAGGGCCTACGTGGAGACCCAGTACTTC. Amino acid sequence: CASSLVSGRAYVETQYF.

This clonotype was found many times. This chain joins TRBV6-2 or TRBV6-3 and TRBJ2-5, with D perhaps being TRBD1 or TRBD2 (5 bases each). CDR3 length: 17 residues. V was trimmed by 4 bases and J by 4 bases, leaving 22 bases between them. The germline gives CDR1 MNHEY, CDR2 SVGEGT. This chain's CDR3 is CASSCLRGTRIVETQYF. The DNA for the CDR3 is TGTGCCAGCAGTTGTCTACGAGGGACGCGCATCGTAGAGACCCAGTACTTC.

DNA of the CDR3: TGTGCCAGCAGCTCCATCGACAGGGAGCCCAATCAGCCCCAGCATTTT. It specifies CASSSIDREPNQPQHF. This chain links TRBV5-6 with TRBJ1-5, with 7 bases identical to TRBD1. CDR3 length equals 16 residues. The junction had 9 bases not matched to a gene; V was cut back by 3 bases and J by 3 bases. Germline V lookup: CDR1 SGHDT, CDR2 YYEEEE.

The genes are TRBV18 and TRBJ1-5; tentatively, D is TRBD1 (5 bases). The CDR3 is 14 amino acids. Germline CDR1 is KGHSH and CDR2 is LQKENI. Trimming took off 3 bases at V and 11 bases at J, with 17 bases between the two ends. The CDR3 sequence is CASSPGEQARTQHF. Here the CDR3 DNA reads TGTGCCAGCTCACCGGGGGAGCAGGCGCGGACCCAGCATTTT.

The sample holds many counts of this clonotype. The chain recombines TRBV20-1 with TRBJ1-5, with 8 positions matching TRBD1. The length of the CDR3 is 15 residues. From germline, CDR1 is DFQATT and CDR2 SNEGSKA (reference sequence). V was clipped by 3 bases and J by 3 bases; unmatched bases: 7. The CDR3 is CSASYGQGINQPQHF. CDR3 nucleotides: TGCAGTGCTAGCTATGGACAGGGTATCAATCAGCCCCAGCATTTT.

On this clonotype: Possible read error: a much larger clone is one base away. The rearrangement links TRBV20-1 to TRBJ2-7; D may match TRBD1 or TRBD2 (5 bases each). There are 16 residues in the CDR3. Germline V lookup: CDR1 DFQATT, CDR2 SNEGSKA (reference sequence). The DNA for the CDR3 is TGCAGTGCTCTCAGGACTTCCGGGACCCCTCTTTCCGAGCAGTGCTTC. The encoded protein is CSALRTSGTPLSEQCF.

This clonotype was observed many times. The DNA of the CDR3 is TGTGCCAGCAGCCTATTCCGGGAGGAAGAGACCCAGTACTTC. Protein sequence: CASSLFREEETQYF. The rearrangement uses TRBV7-8 and TRBJ2-5; TRBD2 matches 7 bases. The V gene's germline CDR1 is SGHVS and CDR2 FQNEAQ. Trimming cost V 5 bases and J 3 bases; bases outside gene matches: 6. The CDR3 has 14 amino acids.

This clonotype was observed at least ten times. This rearrangement joins TRBV7-8 to TRBJ2-7; no definite D call. Trimming left V 1 base short and J 3 bases short, with 10 bases between. CDR1 is SGHVS, CDR2 FQNEAQ, per germline. This CDR3 has 14 residues. The CDR3 DNA sequence: TGTGCCAGCAGCTTAGATGGCCCCGGCTACGAGCAGTACTTC. Encoded protein: CASSLDGPGYEQYF.

The chain recombines TRBV2 with TRBJ2-4; perhaps TRBD1 as D (5 bases). V was pared by 2 bases and J by 0 bases, with 11 bases between. The CDR3 has 16 residues. Per germline, CDR1 SNHLY and CDR2 FYNNEI. For the CDR3, the DNA is TGTGCCAGCAGTGAAAGGGGAACCCTAGCCAAAAACATTCAGTACTTC. It yields the protein CASSERGTLAKNIQYF. Full variable domain (missing parts from reference TRBV2 and TRBJ2-4): EPEVTQTPSHQVTQMGQEVILRCVPISNHLYFYWYRQILGQKVEFLVSFYNNEISEKSEIFDDQFSVERPDGSNFTLKIRSTKLEDSAMYFCASSERGTLAKNIQYFGAGTRLSVL.

In this sample, this clonotype turned up once. V is TRBV2 and J is TRBJ2-2; 8 positions agree with TRBD2. The V segment lost 3 bases and the J segment 1 base; nucleotides outside the gene matches: 4. CDR1 SNHLY and CDR2 FYNNEI come from the germline V gene. This CDR3 is 16 amino acids long. In DNA, the CDR3 is TGTGCCAGCAGTGAGAGGGGACTAGTGAACACCGGGGAGCTGTTTTTT. This translates into CASSERGLVNTGELFF.

This clonotype came up many times. In nucleotides, the CDR3 is TGTGCCAGCAGCGCCAGAGGTGGGCTAGAAGCTTTCTTT. Translated: CASSARGGLEAFF. The chain carries TRBV7-2 and TRBJ1-1, with D unclear. This CDR3 region has 13 residues. The germline V gene encodes CDR1 SGHTA and CDR2 FQGNSA. V dropped 5 bases and J dropped 8 bases, with 15 bases sitting between them.

In its sample, this clonotype was seen many times. The V gene is TRBV12-3 or TRBV12-4, the J gene TRBJ2-2; 8 nucleotides align to TRBD2. V trimming: 3 bases; J trimming: 4 bases; junction bases outside the gene matches: 10. The CDR3 loop spans 17 amino acids. The CDR3, as DNA: TGTGCCAGCAGTTTGTCCCGGCGGGAGGACGGCACCGGGGAGCTGTTTTTT. Protein sequence: CASSLSRREDGTGELFF.

This clonotype was recorded many times. The V and J genes are TRBV6-5 and TRBJ1-3; D is uncertain. V lost 3 bases and J lost 1, with 4 bases in between. The V gene's germline CDR1 is MNHEY and CDR2 SVGAGI. The CDR3 has 13 residues. The CDR3 sequence is CASSYRSGNTIYF. The CDR3 region has the DNA TGTGCCAGCAGTTATCGGTCTGGAAACACCATATATTTT.

In its sample, this clonotype was seen many times. The chain links TRBV11-2 to TRBJ1-2; D uncertain. This CDR3 region has 14 residues. V lost 2 bases and J lost 6, with 13 bases in between. Germline V gene lookup returns CDR1 SGHAT and CDR2 FQNNGV. Here the CDR3 reads CASSLFLGRDGYTF. Written as DNA, the CDR3 is TGTGCCAGCAGCTTATTCCTGGGTCGGGATGGCTACACCTTC. The full variable domain, its missing parts supplied by reference TRBV11-2 and TRBJ1-2, is EAGVAQSPRYKIIEKRQSVAFWCNPISGHATLYWYQQILGQGPKLLIQFQNNGVVDDSQLPKDRFSAERLKGVDSTLKIQPAKLEDSAVYLCASSLFLGRDGYTFGSGTRLTVV.

In this sample, this clonotype turned up many times. The gene calls are TRBV3-1 and TRBJ2-7; D remains ambiguous. The CDR3 is 13 amino acids. The V and J ends lost 7 bases and 6 bases respectively, with 16 bases between them. Germline CDR1 is LGHDT and CDR2 is YNNKEL (reference sequence). CDR3 in DNA: TGTGCCAGCAAACAGAGCCCTTATGGCGAGCAGTACTTC. Protein sequence: CASKQSPYGEQYF.

Ten or more counts support this clonotype. This chain joins TRBV5-1 and TRBJ1-5; 11 nucleotides match TRBD1. This CDR3 comprises 14 residues. V gave up 4 bases and J gave up 6 bases; unmatched junction bases: 3. Germline V gene data show CDR1 as SGHRS and CDR2 as YFSETQ. The CDR3 bases are TGCGCCAGCAGCGACGGGACAGGGGGTCAGCCCCAGCATTTT. Encoded protein: CASSDGTGGQPQHF.

The chain is built from TRBV6-1 and TRBJ1-2; weak D call: TRBD1 (6 bases). Trimming took off 6 bases at V and 5 bases at J, with 22 bases between the two ends. Per germline, CDR1 MNHNS and CDR2 SASEGT. The length of the CDR3 is 16 residues. The CDR3 DNA follows: TGTGCCAGCAGCGTAGGGGTCCAGGGGCAAGAATATGGCTACACCTTC. Its protein product is CASSVGVQGQEYGYTF.

The DNA of the CDR3 is TGTGCCATGAACCGGGGGACCGGGGAGCTGTTTTTT. Protein product: CAMNRGTGELFF. The V gene is TRBV10-3, the J gene TRBJ2-2; D might be TRBD2 (6 bases). There are 12 residues in the CDR3. V was pared by 9 bases and J by 5 bases, with 10 bases between. CDR1 is ENHRY and CDR2 is SYGVKD in the germline V gene.

The sample holds many counts of this clonotype. The chain links TRBV20-1 to TRBJ2-7; 13 nucleotides match TRBD2. CDR3 length: 14 residues. The V gene's germline CDR1 is DFQATT and CDR2 SNEGSKA (reference sequence). V trimming: 5 bases; J trimming: 3 bases; junction bases outside the gene matches: 4. CDR3 protein: CSAFRTSGSYEQYF. As DNA, the CDR3 is TGCAGTGCTTTCAGGACTAGCGGGAGCTACGAGCAGTACTTC.

Many counts were recorded for this clonotype. The chain carries TRBV7-2 and TRBJ2-5; D gene ambiguous. The CDR3 consists of 15 residues. CDR1 is SGHTA, CDR2 FQGNSA, per germline. V lost 2 bases and J 1 base, leaving 11 bases between the germline ends. The CDR3 DNA reads TGTGCCAGCAGCTTATCTGGTAGCTCCCAAGAGACCCAGTACTTC. Translation gives CASSLSGSSQETQYF.

This clonotype was counted ten times or more. This rearrangement joins TRBV28 to TRBJ2-7; D is ambiguous. CDR3 length: 12 amino acids. Germline V gene sequence: CDR1 MDHEN, CDR2 SYDVKM. With 5 bases removed from V and 5 bases from J, the gap between germline ends came to 10 bases. For the CDR3, the DNA is TGTGCCAGCAGTGCAAGTCTACACGAGCAGTACTTC. This translates into CASSASLHEQYF.

Many counts were recorded for this clonotype. The chain combines TRBV5-1 with TRBJ2-5; the match to TRBD2 covers 8 bases. Germline lookup yields CDR1 SGHRS and CDR2 YFSETQ. The CDR3 runs 14 residues. The ends lost 2 bases at V and 2 bases at J; junction bases unmatched: 2. This CDR3 reads CASSLLAEQETQYF. CDR3 nucleotides: TGCGCCAGCAGCTTACTAGCGGAACAAGAGACCCAGTACTTC. The variable domain in full, completed from reference TRBV5-1 and TRBJ2-5, reads KAGVTQTPRYLIKTRGQQVTLSCSPISGHRSVSWYQQTPGQGLQFLFEYFSETQRNKGNFPGRFSGRQFSNSRSEMNVSTLELGDSALYLCASSLLAEQETQYFGPGTRLLVL.